Presented here are 32 T cell receptor beta chains from one specimen sequenced in a study of Graves' ophthalmopathy and Graves' hyperthyroidism. RNA transcripts were the template, and TCR beta CDR3 regions were amplified from them. Following a first-round RT-PCR that used HTBI primers, a second-round multiplex PCR was carried out. TCRdb re-called the multiplex PCR reads with MiXCR, one entry per CDR3 protein. In the table there are more than 1,000,000 distinct CDR3 sequences, 36% of which are singletons. Sequencing used peripheral blood or thyroid tissue (not recorded which). The receptors here all came from an adult man with Graves' hyperthyroidism.

This clonotype occurred many times. The CDR3, as DNA: TGTGCCAGCAGCCCGAGGGCGGGGGGAAGCACCGGGGAGCTGTTTTTT. Translated, it gives CASSPRAGGSTGELFF. V gene TRBV7-6 combines with J gene TRBJ2-2, with 8 bases that match TRBD2. Germline V gives CDR1 SGHVS, CDR2 FNYEAQ. The CDR3 runs 16 residues. Unmatched junction bases numbered 9, after V lost 5 bases and J lost 4 bases.

This chain joins TRBV4-3 and TRBJ2-2; 8 bases are shared with TRBD2. This CDR3 has 16 amino acids. The V and J ends lost 0 bases and 6 bases, in that order; junction bases with no gene match: 6. Germline V CDR1 and CDR2: LGHNA, YSLEER. The DNA for the CDR3 is TGCGCCAGCAGCCAAGATCCCGGCGGGAGGTCCGGGGAGCTGTTTTTT. Translating gives CASSQDPGGRSGELFF.

This chain joins TRBV11-2 and TRBJ1-1, with no clear D. This CDR3 comprises 15 residues. Germline-derived CDR1 and CDR2 are SGHAT and FQNNGV. Trimming removed 1 base from V and 0 bases from J, with 9 bases in between. CDR3 region: CASSLGWGVNTEAFF. The CDR3 bases are TGTGCCAGCAGCTTAGGTTGGGGAGTGAACACTGAAGCTTTCTTT.

The chain joins TRBV15 to TRBJ2-5; D might be TRBD2 (6 bases). The V end lost 0 bases, the J end lost 2 bases, and 7 bases lay between the germline ends. Germline V gene data show CDR1 as LNHNV and CDR2 as YYDKDF (reference sequence). The CDR3 covers 14 residues. CDR3 sequence reads: CATSRDSGQETQYF. Here the CDR3 DNA reads TGTGCCACCAGCAGAGACAGCGGGCAAGAGACCCAGTACTTC.

In this sample, this clonotype turned up a few times. The V and J genes are TRBV28 and TRBJ1-4; 7 nucleotides align to TRBD1. With V trimmed by 5 bases and J by 8 bases, 8 bases remained unmatched. Germline lookup yields CDR1 MDHEN and CDR2 SYDVKM. This CDR3 is built from 14 residues. In nucleotides, the CDR3 is TGTGCCAGCAGTGAGGGGGCGCGGAAAGAAAAACTGTTTTTT. It codes for CASSEGARKEKLFF.

This clonotype has a single count. Possible read error: a much larger clone is one base away. This rearrangement joins TRBV20-1 to TRBJ1-2; D is unresolved. The CDR3 covers 12 residues. Germline V CDR1 and CDR2: DFQATT, SNEGSKA (reference sequence). Trimming pared 0 bases from V and 5 bases from J, leaving 7 bases between. This CDR3 reads CSARDWAYGYTF. CDR3 bases: TGCAGTGCTAGAGATTGGGCATATGGCTACACCTTC.

In this sample, this clonotype turned up many times. This rearrangement joins TRBV11-2 to TRBJ2-6; TRBD1 is a possible D gene (5 bases). Germline V CDR1 and CDR2: SGHAT, FQNNGV. The CDR3 has 14 amino acids. The V end was cut by 2 bases, the J end by 4 bases, with 6 bases between. The CDR3 spells CASSLTGGANVLTF. In nucleotides, the CDR3 is TGTGCCAGCAGCTTAACAGGAGGGGCCAACGTCCTGACTTTC.

A word on this clonotype: A much larger clone lies a single base off, so this may be a read error. The chain is built from TRBV7-9 and TRBJ2-5, with D possibly called TRBD1 or TRBD2 (5 bases each). The V end was cut by 3 bases, the J end by 3 bases, with 11 bases between. This CDR3 is built from 14 residues. Germline CDR1 SEHNR, CDR2 FQNEAQ (reference sequence). The CDR3: CASSFRDGEETQYF. The CDR3 DNA sequence: TGTGCCAGCAGCTTCCGGGACGGGGAAGAGACCCAGTACTTC.

A remark on this clonotype: A clone one base away is much larger, so this may be a read error. The CDR3 nucleotides read TGTGCCAGCGAACAGCCTAATGAAAAACTGTTTTTT. Encoded protein: CASEQPNEKLFF. This rearrangement joins TRBV6-6 to TRBJ1-4; D gene ambiguous. Germline CDR1 is MNHNY and CDR2 is SVGAGI (reference sequence). V was clipped by 8 bases and J by 3 bases, with 7 bases between them. The CDR3 is made up of 12 amino acids.

This clonotype was observed many times. V gene TRBV4-1 combines with J gene TRBJ1-6; D is undetermined. V was cut by 5 bases and J by 6 bases, with 11 bases left in between. CDR1 is MGHRA, CDR2 YSYEKL, per germline. This CDR3 comprises 14 residues. CDR3 region: CASSSGGFNSPLHF. CDR3 bases: TGCGCCAGCAGCTCCGGAGGGTTTAATTCACCCCTCCACTTT.

The chain employs TRBV29-1 and TRBJ1-5; 8 bases map to TRBD1. The CDR3 extends over 12 amino acids. Germline assignment: CDR1 SQVTM and CDR2 ANQGSEA. J gave up 5 bases and V 8 bases, and 5 bases lay outside the gene matches. The CDR3 sequence is CSFRTGHQPQHF. In DNA, the CDR3 is TGCAGCTTCAGGACAGGGCATCAGCCCCAGCATTTT. The full variable domain, with the rest looked up from reference TRBV29-1 and TRBJ1-5, is SAVISQKPSRDICQRGTSLTIQCQVDSQVTMMFWYRQQPGQSLTLIATANQGSEATYESGFVIDKFPISRPNLTFSTLTVSNMSPEDSSIYLCSFRTGHQPQHFGDGTRLSIL.

The chain has TRBV5-1 and TRBJ2-3, with 9 positions matching TRBD2. The CDR3 contains 14 residues. Germline V gives CDR1 SGHRS, CDR2 YFSETQ. Losses at the gene ends were 6 bases for V and 1 base for J; bases not matched to a gene: 3. DNA for the CDR3: TGCGCCAGCACCCGGACTAGCGGCACAGATACGCAGTATTTT. This sequence encodes CASTRTSGTDTQYF.

V usage is TRBV7-3 and J usage is TRBJ2-7, with 9 bases aligning to TRBD1. Germline V gene sequence: CDR1 SGHTA, CDR2 FQGTGA. The CDR3 consists of 13 residues. V lost 8 bases to trimming and J lost 6 bases; unmatched junction nucleotides: 8. CDR3 sequence (DNA): TGTGCCAGCCGACAGGGGGTAGATCGCGAGCAGTACTTC. This sequence encodes CASRQGVDREQYF.

This clonotype was recorded only once. The chain recombines TRBV9 with TRBJ2-5; D ambiguous. Germline lookup yields CDR1 SGDLS and CDR2 YYNGEE. CDR3 size: 13 residues. V lost 3 bases and J lost 2, with 8 bases in between. This chain's CDR3 is CASSARAQETQYF. CDR3 bases: TGTGCCAGCAGCGCCCGGGCGCAAGAGACCCAGTACTTC.

This clonotype was recorded many times. The chain links TRBV24-1 to TRBJ2-5; tentatively, D is TRBD2 (7 bases). This CDR3 region has 15 residues. The germline V gene encodes CDR1 KGHDR and CDR2 SFDVKD. V shed 3 bases and J shed 0 bases, with 10 bases lying between them. The CDR3 is CATSDSGTYQETQYF. The CDR3 DNA sequence: TGTGCCACCAGTGATAGCGGGACATACCAAGAGACCCAGTACTTC.

This clonotype was detected many times. The chain employs TRBV30 and TRBJ2-5; TRBD2 is a possible D gene (5 bases). CDR3 length: 13 amino acids. Trimming removed 4 bases at V and 4 bases at J, with 13 bases between. Per the germline V gene, CDR1 is GTSNPN and CDR2 is SVGIG (reference sequence). The CDR3, as DNA: TGTGCCTGGATGCGGGCTACGGGAGAGACCCAGTACTTC. Translated: CAWMRATGETQYF.

This chain links TRBV3-1 with TRBJ1-2; D call uncertain. The CDR3 is made up of 13 amino acids. Per germline, CDR1 LGHDT and CDR2 YNNKEL (reference sequence). The ends were cut back, 4 bases at V and 7 bases at J, with 13 bases in the middle. Here the CDR3 reads CASSRDSRGGYTF. The DNA for the CDR3 is TGTGCCAGCAGCCGAGACTCGCGGGGTGGCTACACCTTC.

The DNA for the CDR3 is TGTGCCAGCAGTACAGCCGGGACTGGGAGCTCCTACGAGCAGTACTTC. It encodes CASSTAGTGSSYEQYF. The chain links TRBV25-1 to TRBJ2-7; a weak D match, TRBD2 (6 bases). V dropped 5 bases and J dropped 0 bases, with 17 bases sitting between them. Germline CDR1 and CDR2: MGHDK and SYGVNS. The CDR3 runs to 16 residues.

V is TRBV10-3 and J is TRBJ1-1; 7 bases are shared with TRBD1. The CDR3 spans 14 residues. With 4 bases clipped from V and 1 base from J, the junction kept 3 bases outside the gene matches. The V gene's germline CDR1 is ENHRY and CDR2 SYGVKD. The DNA of the CDR3 is TGTGCCATCAGTGGAGGGGGCGCGAACACTGAAGCTTTCTTT. It specifies CAISGGGANTEAFF.

This clonotype was observed a single time. One junction end does not reproduce the germline sequence, and a read error may be involved. The chain links TRBV10-2 to TRBJ2-7; a possible D gene is TRBD1 (8 bases). This CDR3 contains 16 residues. Germline V CDR1 and CDR2: WSHSY, SAAADI. The CDR3 DNA is TGTGCCAGCAGTTACACAGACAGGGGAGGGCCGTACGAGCAGTACTTC. Translation: CASSYTDRGGPYEQYF.

The CDR3 DNA is TGTGCCAGCAGCCAACCGGGACTAGCGGCCGCAGATACGCAGTATTTT. Its translation: CASSQPGLAAADTQYF. V and J are TRBV11-1 and TRBJ2-3; 11 positions agree with TRBD2. In germline, CDR1 is SGHAT, CDR2 FQDESV (reference sequence). J lost 4 bases, V lost 5 bases, and 8 bases had no gene match. The CDR3 covers 16 residues. Drawing the rest from reference TRBV11-1 and TRBJ2-3, the complete variable domain is EAEVAQSPRYKITEKSQAVAFWCDPISGHATLYWYRQILGQGPELLVQFQDESVVDDSQLPKDRFSAERLKGVDSTLKIQPAELGDSAMYLCASSQPGLAAADTQYFGPGTRLTVL.

This clonotype was observed a handful of times. The V and J genes are TRBV12-3 or TRBV12-4 and TRBJ2-7; 10 bases are a match to TRBD1. Trimming at V came to 6 bases and at J to 5 bases, leaving 7 bases not matched to a gene. CDR3 length equals 14 residues. The CDR3 DNA is TGTGCCAGCAGGAGACAGGGGGCTGTCGACGAGCAGTACTTC. It specifies CASRRQGAVDEQYF.

This clonotype has ten or more counts. The CDR3 DNA is TGTGCCAGCAGCGTAACTGGGACTAGCGGCTACGAGCAGTACTTC. This codes for CASSVTGTSGYEQYF. The rearrangement uses TRBV11-2 and TRBJ2-7, with 11 bases matching TRBD2. The CDR3 contains 15 residues. V shed 5 bases and J 3 bases; nucleotides not matched to a gene: 6. Per germline, CDR1 SGHAT and CDR2 FQNNGV.

The gene calls are TRBV12-3 or TRBV12-4 and TRBJ1-2; possibly TRBD1 for D (6 bases). V was trimmed by 9 bases and J by 0 bases, leaving 23 bases between them. The CDR3 sequence is 17 residues long. CDR3 bases: TGTGCCAGGATTACGGGTCCGGGACACCAAGCTAACTATGGCTACACCTTC. It specifies CARITGPGHQANYGYTF.

The V and J genes are TRBV2 and TRBJ2-5; 8 positions agree with TRBD1. V lost 6 bases, J lost 7 bases, and 16 bases stayed unmatched. Germline assignment: CDR1 SNHLY and CDR2 FYNNEI. This CDR3 spans 16 amino acids. In nucleotides, the CDR3 is TGTGCCAGCAGCGCTAGGGGACAGGTGGGCGATGGGACCCAGTACTTC. Translated, it gives CASSARGQVGDGTQYF. Full variable domain (rest looked up from reference TRBV2 and TRBJ2-5): EPEVTQTPSHQVTQMGQEVILRCVPISNHLYFYWYRQILGQKVEFLVSFYNNEISEKSEIFDDQFSVERPDGSNFTLKIRSTKLEDSAMYFCASSARGQVGDGTQYFGPGTRLLVL.

The rearrangement uses TRBV13 and TRBJ2-7; 7 bases are shared with TRBD2. CDR3 length equals 14 residues. V lost 5 bases, J lost 1 base, and 5 bases stayed unmatched. Germline CDR1 is PRHDT and CDR2 is FYEKMQ (reference sequence). The CDR3: CASSASGTSYEQYF. The CDR3 DNA sequence: TGTGCCAGCAGCGCTAGCGGCACATCCTACGAGCAGTACTTC.

The V call is TRBV20-1, the J call TRBJ2-7; 7 positions agree with TRBD1. The J call may be wrong; the DNA end is better matched by TRBJ2-1. The CDR3 length is 14 residues. Germline V gene sequence: CDR1 DFQATT, CDR2 SNEGSKA (reference sequence). In DNA form, the CDR3 reads TGCAGTGCTAGAGAGGGACAGACCTACAATGAGCAGTTCTTC. This codes for CSAREGQTYNEQFF.

The V gene is TRBV2, the J gene TRBJ2-3; D is uncertain. CDR1 SNHLY and CDR2 FYNNEI come from the germline V gene. The V gene lost 7 bases and the J gene lost 0 bases, with 14 bases spanning the gap. The CDR3 has 15 residues. CDR3 coding DNA: TGTGCCAGCACCTCGGGCCTCGCAAGCACAGATACGCAGTATTTT. It is translated as CASTSGLASTDTQYF.

A few counts support this clonotype. This chain connects TRBV18 to TRBJ2-5; the D call may be TRBD1 or TRBD2 (5 bases each). The CDR3 has 14 amino acids. Germline values: CDR1 KGHSH, CDR2 LQKENI. V was shortened by 4 bases and J by 5 bases, with 14 bases between the two germline ends. The chain's CDR3 is CASSRKGRGETQYF. The CDR3 DNA reads as TGTGCCAGCTCACGGAAGGGACGGGGCGAGACCCAGTACTTC.

About this clonotype: At one end the junction does not follow the germline gene, possibly because of a read error. The chain links TRBV7-8 to TRBJ1-5; tentatively, D is TRBD1 (6 bases). The CDR3 loop spans 17 amino acids. Germline V gene sequence: CDR1 SGHVS, CDR2 FQNEAQ. DNA for the CDR3: TGCGCCAGCAGCCAAGCAGCAGGGGTTCGGGGCAATCAGCCCCAGCATTTT. Encoded protein: CASSQAAGVRGNQPQHF.

The CDR3 coding sequence is TGTGCCGCCACTGGACCAACTAATGAAAAACTGTTTTTT. It encodes CAATGPTNEKLFF. The chain is built from TRBV7-9 and TRBJ1-4; D gene ambiguous. Per the germline V gene, CDR1 is SEHNR and CDR2 is FQNEAQ (reference sequence). CDR3 length: 13 amino acids. V lost 11 bases and J 0 bases, leaving 10 bases between the germline ends.

The CDR3 region is CAIRRLAGTQYF. As DNA, the CDR3 is TGTGCCATCAGGAGGCTAGCGGGTACCCAGTACTTC. This chain joins TRBV10-3 and TRBJ2-5; 8 bases map to TRBD2. The germline V gene has CDR1 ENHRY and CDR2 SYGVKD. The V gene end was trimmed by 6 bases and the J gene end by 8 bases; junction bases not matched to a gene: 5. This CDR3 is built from 12 residues.